This T cell receptor beta chain derives from a study of cytomegalovirus exposure and HLA in healthy donors. PCR involved 60 Vbeta and 13 Jbeta primers. The method was immunoSEQ multiplex PCR; TCRdb's version includes in-frame clones alone and lacks a portion of them. In the table there are roughly 200,000 clones, around 80% of which are singletons. This clone was seen only a few times. The length of the CDR3 is 13 residues. Germline V gene sequence: CDR1 SGHNT, CDR2 YENEEA. The ends lost 6 bases at V and 4 bases at J; junction bases unmatched: 3. The clonotype was recovered from a woman in her 30s in good health and CMV-seropositive. Sample: PBMCs. The rearrangement links TRBV11-3 to TRBJ2-1, with 7 bases lining up with TRBD1. As DNA, the CDR3 is TGTGCCAGCAGTGCACAGGGGTACAATGAGCAGTTCTTC. This translates into CASSAQGYNEQFF.